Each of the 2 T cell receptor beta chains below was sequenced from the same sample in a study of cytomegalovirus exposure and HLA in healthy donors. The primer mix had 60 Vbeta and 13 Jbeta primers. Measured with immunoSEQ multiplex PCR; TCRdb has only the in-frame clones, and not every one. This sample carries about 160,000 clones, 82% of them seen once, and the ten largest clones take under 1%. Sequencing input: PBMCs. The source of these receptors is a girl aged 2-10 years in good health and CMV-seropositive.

CDR3: CASSLEGGTTEAFF. The CDR3 nucleotides read TGTGCCAGCAGCTTGGAAGGAGGTACCACTGAAGCTTTCTTT. The chain couples TRBV5-4 to TRBJ1-1, with D hard to call. Per the germline V gene, CDR1 is SGHNT and CDR2 is YYREEE (reference sequence). The CDR3 spans 14 residues. Trimming left V 0 bases short and J 4 bases short, with 10 bases between.

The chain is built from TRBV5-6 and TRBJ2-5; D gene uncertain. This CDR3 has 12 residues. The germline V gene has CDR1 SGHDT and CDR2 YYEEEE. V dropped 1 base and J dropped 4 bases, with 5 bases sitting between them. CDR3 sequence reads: CASSLPLETQYF. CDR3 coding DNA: TGTGCCAGCAGCTTGCCTTTAGAGACCCAGTACTTC.